This TCR beta chain was observed in a study of sequential checkpoint blockade in melanoma. Study-wide background: Both treatment sequences were followed by maintenance nivolumab.

Here immunoSEQ multiplex PCR was the method, and the copy in TCRdb shows in-frame clones only, minus some. Among some 6,100 clones listed, approximately 50% were seen once. Treatment in this sample: randomized to nivolumab then ipilimumab (arm A) or the reverse (arm B). This clone appeared once. The receptor was derived from a human donor with melanoma. The material sequenced was CD8+ T cells sorted from blood (inferred from file names), taken from a patient given nivolumab and ipilimumab in sequence.

CDR3: CASSQGSDSLLTDTQYF. CDR3 sequence (DNA): TGCGCCAGCAGCCAAGGATCGGATAGCCTCCTCACAGATACGCAGTATTTT. V usage is TRBV4-1 and J usage is TRBJ2-3; D unclear. Germline V CDR1 and CDR2: MGHRA, YSYEKL. The ends were cut back, 1 base at V and 2 bases at J, with 16 bases in the middle. The CDR3 runs to 17 residues.